A single sample is the source of the 14 T cell receptor beta chains below, sequenced in a study of CD8+CD57+ T cells in acquired aplastic anemia. Whoever was chosen for sequencing had shown CD8+CD57+ cell expansion by flow cytometry. Genomic DNA provided the template from which TCR beta VDJ and CDR3 profiles were obtained. One entry per CDR3 protein results from TCRdb running MiXCR on the reads. The repertoire holds about 160,000 distinct CDR3 sequences, with 71% as singletons. Specimen: sorted CD4+, CD8+, or CD8+CD57+ T cells (not recorded which) from PBMCs. These receptors all stem from a human donor with aplastic anemia.

The chain couples TRBV6-5 to TRBJ2-7, with 8 nucleotides matching TRBD1. CDR1 and CDR2 (germline): MNHEY, SVGAGI. CDR3 length equals 14 residues. J lost 3 bases, V lost 6 bases, and 7 bases had no gene match. The DNA for the CDR3 is TGTGCCAGCAGCAGCCTGGACAGGGACTACGAGCAGTACTTC. It encodes CASSSLDRDYEQYF.

The count of this clonotype is one. V gene TRBV2 combines with J gene TRBJ2-1; D unclear. Looked up from germline, CDR1 is SNHLY and CDR2 is FYNNEI. The ends were cut back, 4 bases at V and 4 bases at J, with 5 bases in the middle. The CDR3 spans 12 residues. The chain's CDR3 is CASSVQYNEQFF. The DNA of the CDR3 is TGTGCCAGCAGTGTCCAGTACAATGAGCAGTTCTTC.

The V call is TRBV12-3 or TRBV12-4, the J call TRBJ1-1; 7 bases agree with TRBD1. The CDR3 is 13 residues long. The ends lost 6 bases at V and 5 bases at J; junction bases unmatched: 6. CDR3 DNA: TGTGCCAGCAGGATGACAGGGAGTACTGAAGCTTTCTTT. Its protein product is CASRMTGSTEAFF.

V and J are TRBV2 and TRBJ2-5; D is unresolved. Germline V gives CDR1 SNHLY, CDR2 FYNNEI. Deletions cut 1 base from V and 2 bases from J, with 5 bases between. The CDR3 has 13 residues. This CDR3 is CASSEDLQETQYF. The CDR3 DNA follows: TGTGCCAGCAGTGAAGACCTACAAGAGACCCAGTACTTC. Using reference TRBV2 and TRBJ2-5 for the parts outside the CDR3, the full variable domain is EPEVTQTPSHQVTQMGQEVILRCVPISNHLYFYWYRQILGQKVEFLVSFYNNEISEKSEIFDDQFSVERPDGSNFTLKIRSTKLEDSAMYFCASSEDLQETQYFGPGTRLLVL.

The chain uses TRBV2 and TRBJ2-7; a possible D gene is TRBD1 (5 bases). V dropped 5 bases and J dropped 0 bases, with 11 bases sitting between them. Germline CDR1 and CDR2: SNHLY and FYNNEI. The CDR3 spans 14 residues. The CDR3 bases are TGTGCCAGCAGTCGACAGTCGGTCTCCTACGAGCAGTACTTC. It is translated as CASSRQSVSYEQYF. The full variable domain, rest sourced from reference TRBV2 and TRBJ2-7, is EPEVTQTPSHQVTQMGQEVILRCVPISNHLYFYWYRQILGQKVEFLVSFYNNEISEKSEIFDDQFSVERPDGSNFTLKIRSTKLEDSAMYFCASSRQSVSYEQYFGPGTRLTVT.

The chain carries TRBV5-6 and TRBJ2-7; D is perhaps TRBD2 (5 bases). The germline gives CDR1 SGHDT, CDR2 YYEEEE. Between the trimmed V and J ends, which lost 0 bases and 9 bases, there was a span of 13 bases. CDR3 size: 13 residues. Here the CDR3 reads CASSLEAAEGQYF. The CDR3 bases are TGTGCCAGCAGCTTGGAGGCCGCTGAGGGGCAGTACTTC.

Comments on this clonotype: Compared with germline, one end of the junction differs, possibly owing to a read error. The chain is built from TRBV7-4 and TRBJ1-4; 8 positions match TRBD1. The CDR3 sequence is 14 residues long. Germline lookup yields CDR1 SGHVT and CDR2 SQSDAQ. The CDR3, as DNA: TGCGCCAGCAGCCCGACAGGGGAAGGGGAAAAACTGTTTTTT. It yields the protein CASSPTGEGEKLFF.

The J gene is TRBJ2-1, the V gene TRBV12-3 or TRBV12-4; 8 nucleotides match TRBD1. The CDR3 length is 15 residues. With 3 bases clipped from V and 8 bases from J, the junction kept 9 bases outside the gene matches. Written as DNA, the CDR3 is TGTGCCAGCAGTTTTGGCAGGGGGCCTGATTATGAGCAGTTCTTC. Translation: CASSFGRGPDYEQFF.

A few counts support this clonotype. The chain links TRBV27 to TRBJ2-7, with a tentative D call TRBD1 (6 bases). This CDR3 spans 13 amino acids. Trimming cost V 5 bases and J 2 bases, with 10 bases left between them. From germline, CDR1 is MNHEY and CDR2 SMNVEV (reference sequence). The CDR3, as DNA: TGTGCCAGCAGTACCAGGGGTGCCTACGAGCAGTACTTC. Translated: CASSTRGAYEQYF.

This clonotype showed up many times. V and J are TRBV6-5 and TRBJ2-1; D is unclear. The germline V gene encodes CDR1 MNHEY and CDR2 SVGAGI. This CDR3 is built from 15 residues. V lost 0 bases, J lost 5 bases, and 11 bases lay in between. CDR3 nucleotides: TGTGCCAGCAGTTACTCGCCAGTTATCCACAATGAGCAGTTCTTC. Amino acid sequence: CASSYSPVIHNEQFF.

This clonotype was observed a few times. This sequence joins TRBV24-1 and TRBJ2-5, with D perhaps TRBD2 (6 bases). Between the trimmed V and J ends, which lost 12 bases and 1 base, there was a span of 11 bases. This CDR3 contains 12 residues. Per germline, CDR1 KGHDR and CDR2 SFDVKD. The DNA for the CDR3 is TGTGCCTCCGGAGGGTCCCAAGAGACCCAGTACTTC. This codes for CASGGSQETQYF.

This chain connects TRBV5-8 to TRBJ2-7; tentatively, D is TRBD2 (5 bases). From germline, CDR1 is SGHTS and CDR2 YDEGEE. V was shortened by 7 bases and J by 5 bases, with 19 bases between the two germline ends. CDR3 length equals 14 residues. The CDR3: CASSGETGFNEQYF. The CDR3 bases are TGTGCCAGCTCTGGTGAGACGGGGTTTAACGAGCAGTACTTC. The full variable domain, its missing parts supplied by reference TRBV5-8 and TRBJ2-7, is EAGVTQSPTHLIKTRGQQATLRCSPISGHTSVYWYQQALGLGLQFLLWYDEGEERNRGNFPPRFSGRQFPNYSSELNVNALELEDSALYLCASSGETGFNEQYFGPGTRLTVT.

This clonotype has just a few counts. This chain connects TRBV2 to TRBJ2-5; tentative D call: TRBD2 (6 bases). With 4 bases removed from V and 4 bases from J, the gap between germline ends came to 13 bases. The germline V gene encodes CDR1 SNHLY and CDR2 FYNNEI. The CDR3 is made up of 14 amino acids. CDR3 amino acids: CASSVGGSGETQYF. The CDR3 nucleotides read TGTGCCAGCAGTGTGGGGGGTTCTGGAGAGACCCAGTACTTC.

A note on this clonotype: At one end the junction does not follow the germline gene, possibly because of a read error. The gene calls are TRBV24-1 and TRBJ2-5, with D possibly being TRBD1 or TRBD2 (5 bases each). The CDR3 loop spans 10 amino acids. Germline V gene sequence: CDR1 KGHDR, CDR2 SFDVKD. In nucleotides, the CDR3 is TGCACGAGGGGCCAAGAGACCCAGTACTTC. Its protein product is CTRGQETQYF.